This TCR beta chain emerged from a study of blood T cell repertoires in COVID-19. V was shortened by 5 bases and J by 4 bases, with 11 bases between the two germline ends. CDR1 is LNHDA and CDR2 is SQIVND in the germline V gene (reference sequence). The CDR3 spans 13 residues. Under the authors' procedure: The authors estimated nucleated cell counts from reference gene primer amplification. Only in-frame clones appear in the TCRdb table, and some are missing; sequencing was by immunoSEQ multiplex PCR. V, J and clone size are those of that table, while D and trimming were read from the DNA. The sample carries a few hundred thousand clones, roughly 80% recorded once. This clone appeared a few times. The same CDR3 arises from other DNA sequences in this sample as well.

The sequence was obtained from a woman aged 60-70 years who had recovered from COVID-19. This chain links TRBV19 with TRBJ1-2; perhaps TRBD1 as D (5 bases). Sequences were obtained from peripheral blood. DNA for the CDR3: TGTGCCAGTAGTCCTCAGGGATTCTATGGCTACACCTTC. Encoded protein: CASSPQGFYGYTF. Full variable domain (outside the CDR3, taken from reference TRBV19 and TRBJ1-2): DGGITQSPKYLFRKEGQNVTLSCEQNLNHDAMYWYRQDPGQGLRLIYYSQIVNDFQKGDIAEGYSVSREKKESFPLTVTSAQKNPTAFYLCASSPQGFYGYTFGSGTRLTVV.